The source of this TCR beta chain is a study of T cells in localized non-small cell lung cancer. Whole-study findings and limits: For the top 100 tumor clones, a median around 61 also appeared in adjacent lung.

Some clones are missing from TCRdb's copy, which holds only in-frame ones; the method was immunoSEQ multiplex PCR. The sample yields 25,000 to 35,000 clones, 85% to 90% seen once. This clone was detected only once. The antigen remains unidentified. The input for sequencing was peripheral blood, taken before any cancer treatment. This sequence was found in an older female donor with stage I lung adenocarcinoma.

CDR3 DNA sequence: TGTGCCAGCAGCTCCCGGGACGGCAATGAAAAACTGTTTTTT. Amino acids: CASSSRDGNEKLFF. The rearrangement joins TRBV7-9 to TRBJ1-4; the D gene is possibly TRBD1 (5 bases). The germline gives CDR1 SEHNR, CDR2 FQNEAQ (reference sequence). The V and J ends lost 4 bases and 5 bases respectively, with 11 bases between them. This CDR3 contains 14 residues. The whole variable domain, filled in from reference TRBV7-9 and TRBJ1-4, reads DTGVSQNPRHKITKRGQNVTFRCDPISEHNRLYWYRQTLGQGPEFLTYFQNEAQLEKSRLLSDRFSAERPKGSFSTLEIQRTEQGDSAMYLCASSSRDGNEKLFFGSGTQLSVL.